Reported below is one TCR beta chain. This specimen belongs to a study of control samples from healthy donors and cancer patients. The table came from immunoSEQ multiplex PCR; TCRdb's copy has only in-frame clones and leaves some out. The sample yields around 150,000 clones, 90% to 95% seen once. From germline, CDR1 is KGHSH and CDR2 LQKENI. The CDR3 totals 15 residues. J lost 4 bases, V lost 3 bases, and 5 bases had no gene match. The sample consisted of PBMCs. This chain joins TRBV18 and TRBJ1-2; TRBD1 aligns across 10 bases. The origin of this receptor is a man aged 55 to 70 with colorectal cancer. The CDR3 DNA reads TGTGCCAGCTCACCTGGACAGGGGGGTGCCTATGGCTACACCTTC. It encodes CASSPGQGGAYGYTF.